The sequence of this T cell receptor (beta chain) was determined in a study of cytomegalovirus exposure and HLA in healthy donors (dated by TCRdb to 2016 to 2017). Looking at the study overall: In an earlier analysis of under 600 of the donors, 276 Gb of sequence data and approximately 100 million unique TCR beta sequences from roughly 190 million T cells were reported. An early release covering about 600 HLA-typed donors comprised around 300 gigabases of sequencing data and roughly 85 million unique TCR sequences. Among the roughly 400 genotyped donors, around 81% belonged to the genetic ancestry cluster associated with self-reported Caucasian donors. The aim of the study was to test whether cataloging public T cell receptors could identify signatures of past pathogen exposure. The T cell repertoires of about 700 subjects were profiled by immunosequencing and related to cytomegalovirus serostatus. Besides the first cohort of 666 subjects, a separate validation cohort made up of 90 to 150 different subjects was used. High-throughput TCR immunosequencing, statistical association of individual TCRs with disease status, and machine learning were combined to predict cytomegalovirus infection status. To study patterns of TCR occurrence, a later analysis re-analyzed previously published TCR beta repertoires from around 670 donors and added high-resolution HLA genotyping. Rather than drawing on any new phenotypic data, the later analysis identified candidate immune exposures from TCR beta sequences and the way those sequences occurred across donors. In an earlier analysis of a few hundred of the donors, high-throughput TCR beta sequencing was used to judge whether each TCR beta V gene segment behaved as functional or pseudogenic. Donor age, sex, ethnicity and CMV serostatus were compiled alongside the repertoire data. Genome-wide SNP genotypes for about three fifths of the roughly 670 donors were used in a later genetic analysis, which treated that subset as a discovery cohort. All discovery cohort repertoires had been generated on a single sequencing platform. Class I and class II HLA loci were covered by the typing at four-digit resolution. Typing coverage differed by locus: A, B, C, DRB1 and DQB1 were typed in about 629-630 donors, DQA1 in 500 to 550, DPA1 in 600 to 610, and DPB1 in 450 to 490. Because of strong linkage in the cohort, four or five DR-DQ haplotypes were treated as single units for association and clustering. On average, 235,054 unique TCR beta nucleotide sequences were sequenced per donor among 398 genotyped donors of the cohort, with 15% to 20% of those sequences being non-productive.

Study-level results and caveats: When HLA alleles, especially DR and DQ, strongly co-occurred, TCR associations were difficult to assign to individual alleles. Presence/absence analyses assumed roughly uniform sequencing depth across donors, an assumption that may not hold. Some IMGT-functional V segments, including TRBV6-2 and TRBV6-3, could not be distinguished by the 87-base-pair reads and were therefore excluded. Specific HLA alleles were associated with around 18,000 TCR beta sequences at a false discovery rate of 0.05 in a later analysis. A later genetic analysis reported fewer N-insertions in productive TCRs among donors in an Asian-associated ancestry cluster than the roughly 700-donor mean. The study gave a list of 150 to 200 TCR beta chains associated with cytomegalovirus. According to a later analysis, TCR association rates differed among HLA loci, with DRB1 alleles showing the most associated TCRs and HLA-C alleles showing the fewest. In both the original and validation cohorts, the classifier was reported to diagnose cytomegalovirus status with high specificity and sensitivity. Because counts were too low, seventeen rarely observed V segments, including chromosome 9 orphons, were excluded from the earlier analysis of a few hundred of the donors. According to a later analysis, parvovirus B19, influenza, CMV and Epstein-Barr virus appeared linked to several top co-occurrence clusters. An association between a missense DCLRE1C variant and V-gene and J-gene trimming of TCR beta chains was found in a later genetic analysis and replicated in an independent cohort. Because HLA typing was unavailable for some donors at each locus, only the typed subset was used in association tests. Most TCR sequences were seen in very few donors, while some public TCRs were found in many individuals. A further reported finding was that TCR beta sequences accurately predicted the HLA-A and HLA-B alleles for most subjects in the first cohort. An earlier analysis of 450 to 750 of the donors showed that most TCR beta V segments appeared in productive rearrangements either about 87% or about 30% of the time, which broadly matched IMGT annotations. A later analysis found that most CMV-associated TCR beta chains appeared HLA-restricted, with HLA associations seemingly driven largely by CMV exposure. Linkage disequilibrium might explain the correlated functional status among segregating V segments, but an unknown experimental factor could not be excluded. The authors suggested that the approach could potentially be extended to other disease states and immunological phenotypes. In vitro tests confirmed that a few of the cytomegalovirus-associated TCR beta chains recognize cytomegalovirus antigens. A cluster of highly shared sequence variants was judged likely to be a technical artifact of the sequencing pipeline. In a later analysis, HLA-associated TCR beta chains were found to be more clonally expanded and to have lower generation probabilities than equally common non-associated chains. Only TCR beta chains were sequenced in this cohort, and the absence of alpha or paired-chain data limited detectable features. For the cohort, immune exposure information was limited to CMV serostatus.

The library was generated by the immunoSEQ multiplex PCR assay. For the multiplex PCR, a mixture combining 60 forward primers for TCR Vbeta segments and 13 reverse primers for TCR Jbeta segments was used. A multiplex PCR assay on genomic DNA amplified the CDR3 region of rearranged TCR beta genes. Amplified TCR beta libraries were sequenced as 87-base-pair reads on the Illumina HiSeq System. The paper's data handling went like this. A later analysis counted about 82 million unique TCR beta chains across the 550 to 750 repertoires, and some 11 million of these chains were shared by at least two donors. To remove PCR and sequencing errors, raw reads were error-corrected and collapsed into unique sequences using a nearest-neighbor algorithm that merged closely related sequences. To assign V, D and J gene segments, CDR3 sequences were aligned to IMGT reference sequences. For a sequence to be retained, a match of at least six nucleotides was required to both a V gene segment and a J gene segment. A rearrangement was called productive if the CDR3 had no stop codons and remained in frame with V and J, and every other rearrangement was called non-productive. Following IMGT convention, CDR3 was defined as the stretch from the second conserved V-encoded cysteine up to the conserved J-encoded phenylalanine. Sequences without an unambiguous match to a single V gene segment were excluded from the earlier analysis of approximately 600 of the donors. In an earlier analysis of some 590 of the donors, a V segment was called functional when productive rearrangements were above 56.7%, and segregating when the standard deviation between donors exceeded 5%. A statistical classification framework was built to diagnose cytomegalovirus status from the catalog of TCR beta chain sequences. A later analysis assigned V and J genes by comparing TCR nucleotide sequences with IMGT/GENE-DB human TR gene sequences. In a later analysis, CDR3 sequences and most-parsimonious VDJ recombination scenarios were assigned using the TCRdist pipeline. In a later analysis, every TCR beta chain was defined by the combination of its CDR3 amino acid sequence and its V-gene family, and reads without a unique V-gene family were dropped. To address suspected cross-contamination and a sequencing artifact, a later analysis removed around 600 highly shared, low-generation-probability nucleotide sequences. A later analysis calculated a clonal expansion index for each public chain from normalized within-repertoire ranks of inferred template counts. Generation probabilities in a later analysis came from a VDJ recombination model fitted to out-of-frame rearrangements, and those results were checked against IGoR. In a later analysis, hypergeometric tests were used to score TCR-TCR, TCR-HLA and TCR-CMV co-occurrence, with a repertoire-size bias correction applied to TCR pairs. To estimate false discovery rates, a later analysis permuted the HLA or CMV assignments 20 times. In a later analysis, co-occurring TCRs were grouped with DBSCAN, and TCRdist sequence similarity was added when clustering was performed within HLA-allele-positive subsets. Repertoires with fewer than 30,000 or more than 120,000 public chains were left out of co-occurrence clustering, as were a handful of repertoires with anomalous nucleotide sharing. The source is immuneACCESS, and TCRdb retained only in-frame sequences with V and J called. Part of the clones is not carried over; for the studies checked, unresolved V genes explain less than half of this, and the remainder is unexplained. That table supplies the V and J calls and clone size; D and trimming were determined from the DNA. The sample table lists around 200,000 clones, about 80% of them with a count of one. The ten largest clones represent around 1.9% of the sample.

The table lists this clone with a few counts. Its antigen is unknown. No much larger clone exists at a distance of one base, and base qualities are not known. V is trimmed back by 5 bases and J by 4 bases, and the junction contains 4 bases that no gene match accounts for. CDR1 and CDR2, looked up from the germline V gene, are SGHVS and FNYEAQ. Counted from cysteine to phenylalanine, this CDR3 has 13 amino acids. Solely the CDR3 DNA is kept, with 39 bases framed from the first base. The cohort was made up of about 610 healthy bone marrow donors. Cohort members were all nominally healthy when sampled, although unrecorded immune exposures were likely present. The donor tested CMV seropositive and was one of the 289 seropositive cohort members. Each donor provided a peripheral blood sample, and peripheral blood mononuclear cells were used for TCR beta sequencing. Genomic DNA was extracted from the blood cell samples with the Qiagen DNeasy Blood Extraction Kit.

The sequence was obtained from a woman under 40 in good health and CMV-seropositive. The V and J segments used are TRBV7-6 and TRBJ2-5; the central 7 bases match TRBD1. The sequencing sample was made of PBMCs. The nucleotide sequence reads as follows: TGTGCCAGCAGCCCAGGGACAGCAGAGACCCAGTACTTC. This yields the protein CASSPGTAETQYF.